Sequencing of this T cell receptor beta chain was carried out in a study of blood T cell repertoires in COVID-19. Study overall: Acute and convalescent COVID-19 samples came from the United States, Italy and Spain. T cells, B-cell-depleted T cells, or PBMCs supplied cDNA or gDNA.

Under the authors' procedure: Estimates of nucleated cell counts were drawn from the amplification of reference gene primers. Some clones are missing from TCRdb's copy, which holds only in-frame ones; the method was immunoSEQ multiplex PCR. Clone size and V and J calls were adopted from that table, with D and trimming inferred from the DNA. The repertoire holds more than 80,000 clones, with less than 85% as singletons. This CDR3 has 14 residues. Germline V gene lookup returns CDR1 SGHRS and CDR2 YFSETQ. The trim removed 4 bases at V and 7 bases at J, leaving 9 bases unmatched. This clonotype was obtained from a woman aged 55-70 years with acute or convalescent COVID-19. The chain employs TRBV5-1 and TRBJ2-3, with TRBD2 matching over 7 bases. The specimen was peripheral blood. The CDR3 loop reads CASSPPGGKNTQYF. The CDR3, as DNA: TGCGCCAGCAGCCCCCCGGGGGGTAAAAATACGCAGTATTTT.